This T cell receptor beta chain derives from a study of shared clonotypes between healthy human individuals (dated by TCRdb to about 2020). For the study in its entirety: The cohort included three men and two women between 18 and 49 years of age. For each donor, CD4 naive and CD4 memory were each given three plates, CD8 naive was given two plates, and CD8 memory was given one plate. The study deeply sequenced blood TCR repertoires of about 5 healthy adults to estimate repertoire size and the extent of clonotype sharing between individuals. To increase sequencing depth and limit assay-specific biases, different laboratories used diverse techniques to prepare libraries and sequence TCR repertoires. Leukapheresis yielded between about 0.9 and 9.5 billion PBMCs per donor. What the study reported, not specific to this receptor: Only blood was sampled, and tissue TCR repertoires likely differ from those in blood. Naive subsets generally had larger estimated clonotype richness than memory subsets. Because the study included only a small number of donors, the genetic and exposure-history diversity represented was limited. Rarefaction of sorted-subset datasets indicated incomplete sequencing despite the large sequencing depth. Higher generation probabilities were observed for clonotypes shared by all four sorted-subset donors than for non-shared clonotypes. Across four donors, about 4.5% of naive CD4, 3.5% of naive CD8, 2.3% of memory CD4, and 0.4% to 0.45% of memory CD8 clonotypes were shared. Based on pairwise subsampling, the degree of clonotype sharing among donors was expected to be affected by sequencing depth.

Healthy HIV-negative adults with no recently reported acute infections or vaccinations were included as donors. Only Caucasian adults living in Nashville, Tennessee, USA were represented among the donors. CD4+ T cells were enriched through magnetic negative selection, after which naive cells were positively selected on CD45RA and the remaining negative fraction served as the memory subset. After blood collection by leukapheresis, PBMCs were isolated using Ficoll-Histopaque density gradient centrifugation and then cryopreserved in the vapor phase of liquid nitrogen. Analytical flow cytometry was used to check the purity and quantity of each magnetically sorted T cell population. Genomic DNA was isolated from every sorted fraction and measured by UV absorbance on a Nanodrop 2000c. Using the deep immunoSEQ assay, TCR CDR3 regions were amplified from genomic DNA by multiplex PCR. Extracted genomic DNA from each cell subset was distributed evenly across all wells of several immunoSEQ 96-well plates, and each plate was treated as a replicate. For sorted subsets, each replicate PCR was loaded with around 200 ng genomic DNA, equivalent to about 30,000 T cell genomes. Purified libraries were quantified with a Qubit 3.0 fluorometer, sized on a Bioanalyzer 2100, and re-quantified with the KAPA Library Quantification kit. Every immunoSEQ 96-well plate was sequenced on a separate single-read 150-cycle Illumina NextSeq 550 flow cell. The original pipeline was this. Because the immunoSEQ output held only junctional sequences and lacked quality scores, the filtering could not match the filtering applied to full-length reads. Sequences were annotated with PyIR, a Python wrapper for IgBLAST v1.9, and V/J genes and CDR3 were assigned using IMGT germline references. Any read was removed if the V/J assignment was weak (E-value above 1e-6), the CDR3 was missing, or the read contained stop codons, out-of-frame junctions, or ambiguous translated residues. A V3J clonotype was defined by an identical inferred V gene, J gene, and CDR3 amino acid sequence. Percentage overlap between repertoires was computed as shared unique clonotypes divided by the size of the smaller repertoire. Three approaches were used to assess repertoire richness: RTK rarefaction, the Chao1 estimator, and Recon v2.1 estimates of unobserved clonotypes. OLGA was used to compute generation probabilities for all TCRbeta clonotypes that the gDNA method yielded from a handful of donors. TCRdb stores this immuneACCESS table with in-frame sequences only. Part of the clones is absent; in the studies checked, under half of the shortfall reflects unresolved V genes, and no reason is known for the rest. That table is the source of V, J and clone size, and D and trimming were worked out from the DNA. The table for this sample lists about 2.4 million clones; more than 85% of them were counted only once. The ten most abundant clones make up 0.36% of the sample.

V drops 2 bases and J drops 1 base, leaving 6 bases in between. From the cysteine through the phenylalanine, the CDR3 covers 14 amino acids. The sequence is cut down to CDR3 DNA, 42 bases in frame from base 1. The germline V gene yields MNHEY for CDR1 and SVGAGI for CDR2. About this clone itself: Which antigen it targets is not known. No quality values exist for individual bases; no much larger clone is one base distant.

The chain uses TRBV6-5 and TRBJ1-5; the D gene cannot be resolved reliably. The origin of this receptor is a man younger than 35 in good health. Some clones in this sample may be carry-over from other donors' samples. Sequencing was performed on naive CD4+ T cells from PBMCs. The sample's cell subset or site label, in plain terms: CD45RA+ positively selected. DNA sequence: TGTGCCAGCAGTTACACAGCCAGCAATCAGCCCCAGCATTTT. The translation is CASSYTASNQPQHF.